The rows below give T cell receptor beta chains drawn from one sample of a study of CD8 T cells in Susac syndrome. In TCRdb, the immunoSEQ multiplex PCR reads were re-called with MiXCR into one record per CDR3 protein. The sample lists 120,000 to 150,000 distinct CDR3 sequences, around 94% seen once, with approximately 0.3% in the top ten. Sequencing input: CD8+ T cells from PBMCs. These TCRs come from a human donor in good health. Both conserved end residues are part of each CDR3. The order of the fields is V gene, J gene, CDR3 protein.

v_call: TRBV30; j_call: TRBJ2-1; cdr3_aa: CAWIRTEVGQAPPYNEQFF
v_call: TRBV29-1; j_call: TRBJ1-1; cdr3_aa: CSVYAGVSTEAFF
v_call: TRBV4-2; j_call: TRBJ2-7; cdr3_aa: CASSHIRYTSPF
v_call: TRBV7-9; j_call: TRBJ2-5; cdr3_aa: CASSPAGLASEQTQYF
v_call: TRBV29-1; j_call: TRBJ1-4; cdr3_aa: CSVEIPGLATNEKLFF
v_call: TRBV7-2; j_call: TRBJ2-1; cdr3_aa: CASSLWSGFEVEQFF
v_call: TRBV27; j_call: TRBJ2-7; cdr3_aa: CASSPHSYEQYF
v_call: TRBV29-1; j_call: TRBJ1-2; cdr3_aa: CSVAGTERTYGYTF
v_call: TRBV4-3; j_call: TRBJ2-7; cdr3_aa: CASSQDVVGGPPYEQYF
v_call: TRBV29-1; j_call: TRBJ2-7; cdr3_aa: CSAAGTTAYEQYF
v_call: TRBV9; j_call: TRBJ2-3; cdr3_aa: CASSVRGLQDTQYF
v_call: TRBV6-5; j_call: TRBJ2-7; cdr3_aa: CASSFGTGDEQYF
v_call: TRBV5-4; j_call: TRBJ1-4; cdr3_aa: CASTSDDEKLFF
v_call: TRBV27; j_call: TRBJ1-2; cdr3_aa: CASSPGGTYTF
v_call: TRBV29-1; j_call: TRBJ2-1; cdr3_aa: CSVEPGTGWNEQFF
v_call: TRBV20-1; j_call: TRBJ1-1; cdr3_aa: CSARDPVSEAFF
v_call: TRBV18; j_call: TRBJ2-7; cdr3_aa: CASSPQVTGKVYEQYF
v_call: TRBV4-3; j_call: TRBJ2-3; cdr3_aa: CASSQAQGADTQYF
v_call: TRBV28; j_call: TRBJ2-1; cdr3_aa: CASSLTSRGTSGNEQFF
v_call: TRBV9; j_call: TRBJ2-1; cdr3_aa: CASSVGGLALGNEQFF
v_call: TRBV28; j_call: TRBJ2-7; cdr3_aa: CASSLSGTIYEQYF
v_call: TRBV9; j_call: TRBJ2-1; cdr3_aa: CASSVNRGGKLNEQFF
v_call: TRBV3-1; j_call: TRBJ2-5; cdr3_aa: CASSQDREYQETQYF
v_call: TRBV9; j_call: TRBJ1-2; cdr3_aa: CASSVARTFNYGYTF